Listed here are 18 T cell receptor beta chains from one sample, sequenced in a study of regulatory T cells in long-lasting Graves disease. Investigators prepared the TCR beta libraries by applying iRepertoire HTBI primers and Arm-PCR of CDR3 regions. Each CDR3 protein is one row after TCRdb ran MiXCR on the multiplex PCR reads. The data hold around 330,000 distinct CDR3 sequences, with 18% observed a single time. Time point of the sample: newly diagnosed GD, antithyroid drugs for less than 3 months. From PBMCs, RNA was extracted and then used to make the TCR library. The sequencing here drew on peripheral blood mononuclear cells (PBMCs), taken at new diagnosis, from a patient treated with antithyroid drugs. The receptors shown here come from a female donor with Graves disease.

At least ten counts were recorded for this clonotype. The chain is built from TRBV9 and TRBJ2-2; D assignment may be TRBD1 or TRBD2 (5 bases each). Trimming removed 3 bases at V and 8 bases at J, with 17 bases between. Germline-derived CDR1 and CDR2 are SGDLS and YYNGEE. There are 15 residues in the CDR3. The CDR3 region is CASSARGRPWGELFF. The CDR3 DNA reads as TGTGCCAGCAGCGCGAGGGGACGCCCTTGGGGGGAGCTGTTTTTT.

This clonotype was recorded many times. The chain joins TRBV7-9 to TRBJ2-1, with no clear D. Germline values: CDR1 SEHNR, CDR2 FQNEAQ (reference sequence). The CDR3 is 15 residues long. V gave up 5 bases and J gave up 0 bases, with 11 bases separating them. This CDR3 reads CASSPPRVSYNEQFF. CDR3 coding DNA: TGTGCCAGCAGCCCCCCACGGGTCTCCTACAATGAGCAGTTCTTC.

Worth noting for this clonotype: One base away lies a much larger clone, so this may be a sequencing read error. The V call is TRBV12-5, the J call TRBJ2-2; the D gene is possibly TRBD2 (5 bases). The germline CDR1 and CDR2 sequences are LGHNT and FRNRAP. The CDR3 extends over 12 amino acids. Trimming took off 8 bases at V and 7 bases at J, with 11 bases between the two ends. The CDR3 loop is CASCRDNGELFF. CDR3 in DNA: TGTGCTAGTTGCCGGGATAACGGGGAGCTGTTTTTT.

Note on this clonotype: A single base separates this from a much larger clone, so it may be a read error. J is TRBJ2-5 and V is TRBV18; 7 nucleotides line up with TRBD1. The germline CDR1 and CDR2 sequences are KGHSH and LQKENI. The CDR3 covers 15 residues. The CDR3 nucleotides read TGTGCCAGCCCACCACCGGGACAGTGGGAAGAGACCCAGTACTTC. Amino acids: CASPPPGQWEETQYF.

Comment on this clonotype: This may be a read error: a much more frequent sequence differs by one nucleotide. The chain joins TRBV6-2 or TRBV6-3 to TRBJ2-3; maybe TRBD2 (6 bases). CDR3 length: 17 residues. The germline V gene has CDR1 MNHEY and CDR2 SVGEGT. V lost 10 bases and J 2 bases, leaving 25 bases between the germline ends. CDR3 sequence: CANRYTNSGGHTDTQYF. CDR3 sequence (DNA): TGTGCCAACAGGTATACGAATAGCGGAGGCCACACAGATACGCAGTATTTT.

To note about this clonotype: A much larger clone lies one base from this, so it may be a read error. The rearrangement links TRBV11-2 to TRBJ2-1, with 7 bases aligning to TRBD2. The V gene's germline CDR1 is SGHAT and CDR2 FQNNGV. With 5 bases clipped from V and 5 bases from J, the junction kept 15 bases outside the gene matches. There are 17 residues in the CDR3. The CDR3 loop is CASSKGRPGGVDNEQFF. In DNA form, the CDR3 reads TGTGCCAGCAGCAAGGGCCGCCCGGGAGGAGTGGACAATGAGCAGTTCTTC.

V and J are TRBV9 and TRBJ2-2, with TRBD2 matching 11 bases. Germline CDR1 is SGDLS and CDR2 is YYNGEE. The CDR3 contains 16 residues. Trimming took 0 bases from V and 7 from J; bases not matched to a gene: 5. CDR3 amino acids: CASSVAGLAVYGELFF. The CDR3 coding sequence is TGTGCCAGCAGCGTAGCGGGACTAGCGGTATACGGGGAGCTGTTTTTT.

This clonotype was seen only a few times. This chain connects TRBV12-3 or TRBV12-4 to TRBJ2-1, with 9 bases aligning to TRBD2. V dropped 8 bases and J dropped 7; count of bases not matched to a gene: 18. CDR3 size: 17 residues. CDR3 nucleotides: TGTGCCAGCGCCCTTAGCGGGAGTTTAGAGTTCTTAAATGAGCAGTTCTTC. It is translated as CASALSGSLEFLNEQFF.

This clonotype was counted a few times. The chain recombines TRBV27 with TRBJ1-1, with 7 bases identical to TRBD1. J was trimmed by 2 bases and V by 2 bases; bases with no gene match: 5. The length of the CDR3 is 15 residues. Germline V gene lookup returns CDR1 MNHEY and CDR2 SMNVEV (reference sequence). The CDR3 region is CASSLDQGGNTEAFF. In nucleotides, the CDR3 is TGTGCCAGCAGTTTAGATCAGGGGGGTAACACTGAAGCTTTCTTT.

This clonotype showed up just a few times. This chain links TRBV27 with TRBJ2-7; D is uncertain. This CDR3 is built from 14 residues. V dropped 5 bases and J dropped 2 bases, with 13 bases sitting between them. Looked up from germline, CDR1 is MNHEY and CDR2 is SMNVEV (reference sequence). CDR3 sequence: CASSPRLPPYEQYF. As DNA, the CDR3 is TGTGCCAGCAGTCCGCGACTCCCGCCCTACGAGCAGTACTTC.

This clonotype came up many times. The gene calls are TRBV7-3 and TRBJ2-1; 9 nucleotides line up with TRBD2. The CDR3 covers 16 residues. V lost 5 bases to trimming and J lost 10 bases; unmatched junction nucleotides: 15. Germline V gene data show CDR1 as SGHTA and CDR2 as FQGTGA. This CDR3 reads CASSKTGTSSRGEQFF. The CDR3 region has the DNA TGTGCCAGCAGCAAAACCGGGACTAGCTCGAGAGGGGAGCAGTTCTTC.

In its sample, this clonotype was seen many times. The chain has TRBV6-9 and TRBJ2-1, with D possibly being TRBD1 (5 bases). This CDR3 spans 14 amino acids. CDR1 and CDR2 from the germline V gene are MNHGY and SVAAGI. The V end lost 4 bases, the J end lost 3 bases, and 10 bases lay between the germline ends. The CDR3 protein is CASSFPGIYNEQFF. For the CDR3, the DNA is TGTGCCAGCAGTTTCCCAGGGATCTACAATGAGCAGTTCTTC.

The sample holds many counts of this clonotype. CDR3 sequence: CASSSRQNYGYTF. CDR3 in DNA: TGCGCCAGCAGCTCCAGACAGAACTATGGCTACACCTTC. The J gene is TRBJ1-2, the V gene TRBV5-1; D may be TRBD1 (5 bases). Looked up from germline, CDR1 is SGHRS and CDR2 is YFSETQ. This CDR3 has 13 residues. V was cut by 3 bases and J by 2 bases, with 8 bases left in between.

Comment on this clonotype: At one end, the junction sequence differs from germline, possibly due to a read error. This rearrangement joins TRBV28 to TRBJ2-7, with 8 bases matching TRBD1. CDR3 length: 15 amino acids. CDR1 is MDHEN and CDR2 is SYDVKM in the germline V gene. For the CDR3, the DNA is TGTGCCAGCAGTTTGGGGACAGGTTTCACCTACGAGCAGTGCTTC. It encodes CASSLGTGFTYEQCF. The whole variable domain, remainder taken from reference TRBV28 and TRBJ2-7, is DVKVTQSSRYLVKRTGEKVFLECVQDMDHENMFWYRQDPGLGLRLIYFSYDVKMKEKGDIPEGYSVSREKKERFSLILESASTNQTSMYLCASSLGTGFTYEQCFGPGTRLTVT.

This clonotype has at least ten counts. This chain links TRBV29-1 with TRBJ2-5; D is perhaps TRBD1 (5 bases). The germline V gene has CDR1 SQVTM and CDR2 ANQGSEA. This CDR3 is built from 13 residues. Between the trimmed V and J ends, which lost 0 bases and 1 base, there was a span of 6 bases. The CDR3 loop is CSVEEGAQETQYF. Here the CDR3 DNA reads TGCAGCGTTGAAGAAGGGGCCCAAGAGACCCAGTACTTC. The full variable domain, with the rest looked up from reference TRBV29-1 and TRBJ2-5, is SAVISQKPSRDICQRGTSLTIQCQVDSQVTMMFWYRQQPGQSLTLIATANQGSEATYESGFVIDKFPISRPNLTFSTLTVSNMSPEDSSIYLCSVEEGAQETQYFGPGTRLLVL.

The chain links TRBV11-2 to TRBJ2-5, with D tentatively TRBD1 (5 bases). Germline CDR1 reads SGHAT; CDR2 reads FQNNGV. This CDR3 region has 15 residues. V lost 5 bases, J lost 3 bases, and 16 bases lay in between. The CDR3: CASSHAQGVEETQYF. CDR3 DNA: TGTGCCAGCAGCCACGCTCAGGGTGTCGAAGAGACCCAGTACTTC. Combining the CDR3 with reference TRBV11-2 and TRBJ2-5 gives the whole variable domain EAGVAQSPRYKIIEKRQSVAFWCNPISGHATLYWYQQILGQGPKLLIQFQNNGVVDDSQLPKDRFSAERLKGVDSTLKIQPAKLEDSAVYLCASSHAQGVEETQYFGPGTRLLVL.

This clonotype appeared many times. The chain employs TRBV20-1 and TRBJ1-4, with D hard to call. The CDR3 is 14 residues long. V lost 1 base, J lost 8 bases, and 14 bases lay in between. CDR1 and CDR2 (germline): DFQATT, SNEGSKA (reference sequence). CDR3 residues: CSARATALGEKLFF. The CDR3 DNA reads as TGCAGTGCTAGAGCCACAGCCCTCGGGGAAAAACTGTTTTTT.

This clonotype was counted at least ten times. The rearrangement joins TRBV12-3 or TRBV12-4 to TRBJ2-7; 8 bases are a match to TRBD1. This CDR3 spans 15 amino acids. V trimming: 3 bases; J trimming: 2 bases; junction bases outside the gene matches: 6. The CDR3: CASSLRQTGAYEQYF. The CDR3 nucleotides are TGTGCCAGCAGTTTGAGGCAGACAGGGGCCTACGAGCAGTACTTC.